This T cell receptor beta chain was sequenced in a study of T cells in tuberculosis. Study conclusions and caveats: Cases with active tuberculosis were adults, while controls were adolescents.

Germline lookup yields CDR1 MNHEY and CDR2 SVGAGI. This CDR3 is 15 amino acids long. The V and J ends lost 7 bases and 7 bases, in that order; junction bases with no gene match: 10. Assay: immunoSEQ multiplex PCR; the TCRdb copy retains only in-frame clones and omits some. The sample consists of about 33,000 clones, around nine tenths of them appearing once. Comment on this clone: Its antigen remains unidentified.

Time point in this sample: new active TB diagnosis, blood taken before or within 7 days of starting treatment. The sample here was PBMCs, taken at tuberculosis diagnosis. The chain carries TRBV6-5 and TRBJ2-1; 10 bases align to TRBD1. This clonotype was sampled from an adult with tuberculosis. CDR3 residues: CASNGRDRGRNEQFF. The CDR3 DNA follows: TGTGCCAGCAACGGACGGGACAGGGGACGGAATGAGCAGTTCTTC.